This paragraph covers one T cell receptor beta chain sequence. Antigen specificity is unknown. The source of the sample is a study of PD-1 blockade in classical Hodgkin lymphoma. With no exception, relapse followed autologous stem cell transplantation in all patients, and brentuximab vedotin exposure varied. The germline V gene encodes CDR1 SGHTA and CDR2 FQGNSA. The CDR3 loop spans 12 amino acids. V was clipped by 3 bases and J by 12 bases, with 15 bases between them. Generated by immunoSEQ multiplex PCR, the TCRdb table keeps only in-frame clones and is missing some. The data hold about 29,000 clones, with about two thirds observed a single time. Broader study findings: Relative to healthy donors, newly diagnosed patients reportedly had lower baseline TCR diversity, which was reported as lower still in relapsed/refractory patients. Complete responders' diversity at baseline resembled that of newly diagnosed patients.

Material: peripheral blood mononuclear cells (PBMCs), obtained before the second cycle of nivolumab. The V and J genes are TRBV7-2 and TRBJ2-7, with D tentatively TRBD1 or TRBD2 (5 bases each). The TCR sequence derives from a human donor with classical Hodgkin lymphoma. In DNA, the CDR3 is TGTGCCAGCAGCTTGACCGGGACCCATCCGTACTTC. Amino acids: CASSLTGTHPYF.